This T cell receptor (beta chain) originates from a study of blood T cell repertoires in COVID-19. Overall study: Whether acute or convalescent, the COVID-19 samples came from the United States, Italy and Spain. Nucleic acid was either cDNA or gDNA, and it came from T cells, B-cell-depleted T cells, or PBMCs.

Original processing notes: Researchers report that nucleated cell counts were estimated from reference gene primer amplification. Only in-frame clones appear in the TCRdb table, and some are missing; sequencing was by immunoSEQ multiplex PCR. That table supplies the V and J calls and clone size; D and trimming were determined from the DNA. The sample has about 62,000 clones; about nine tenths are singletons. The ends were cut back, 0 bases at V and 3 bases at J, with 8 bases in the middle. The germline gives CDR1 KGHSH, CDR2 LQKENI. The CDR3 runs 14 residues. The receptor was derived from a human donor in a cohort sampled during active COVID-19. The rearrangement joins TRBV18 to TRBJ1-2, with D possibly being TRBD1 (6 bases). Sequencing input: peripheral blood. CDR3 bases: TGTGCCAGCTCACCACCCCGGACAGACTATGGCTACACCTTC. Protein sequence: CASSPPRTDYGYTF. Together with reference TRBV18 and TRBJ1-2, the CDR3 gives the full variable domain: NAGVMQNPRHLVRRRGQEARLRCSPMKGHSHVYWYRQLPEEGLKFMVYLQKENIIDESGMPKERFSAEFPKEGPSILRIQQVVRGDSAAYFCASSPPRTDYGYTFGSGTRLTVV.